This T cell receptor beta chain stems from a study of T cell repertoires in cytomegalovirus infection. About the study: It can be stated that public TCR beta signatures indicated CMV infection as well as a matching HLA type. Broader study findings: HLA-C-restricted CMV-specific TCR beta clonotypes prevailed in the ex vivo response.

Trimming removed 6 bases at V and 3 bases at J, with 20 bases between. Germline CDR1 reads MGHDK; CDR2 reads SYGVNS. CDR3 length equals 17 residues. Of note for this clonotype: Its specificity is not known.

Each CDR3 protein gets one entry after TCRdb re-called the reads with MiXCR. The sample contains about 920,000 distinct CDR3 sequences, around 32% of which appear only once. The chain couples TRBV25-1 to TRBJ2-2, with D unresolved. Sequencing used cultured CD8+ T cells from PBMCs, obtained from culture after CMV antigen stimulation. The clonotype comes from a human donor in good health (CMV status not recorded). Some clones in this sample may be carry-over from other donors' samples. DNA for the CDR3: TGTGCCAGCAGCAATTTCCGGGCATTGGGATACACCGGGGAGCTGTTTTTT. This encodes CASSNFRALGYTGELFF.